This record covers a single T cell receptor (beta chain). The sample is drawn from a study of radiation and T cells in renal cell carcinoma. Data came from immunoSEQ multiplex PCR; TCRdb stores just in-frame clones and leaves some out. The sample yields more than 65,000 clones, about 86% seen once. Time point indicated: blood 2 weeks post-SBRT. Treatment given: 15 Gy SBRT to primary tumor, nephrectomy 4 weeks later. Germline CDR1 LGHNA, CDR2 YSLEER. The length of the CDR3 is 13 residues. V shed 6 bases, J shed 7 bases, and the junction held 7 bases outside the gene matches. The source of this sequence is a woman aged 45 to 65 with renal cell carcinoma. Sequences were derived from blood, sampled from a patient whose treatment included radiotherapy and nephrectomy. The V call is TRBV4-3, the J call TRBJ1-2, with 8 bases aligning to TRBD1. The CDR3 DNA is TGCGCCAGCAGAAAACAGGGGGAGTTTGGCTACACCTTC. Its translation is CASRKQGEFGYTF.